This T cell receptor beta chain is drawn from a study of tumor-infiltrating lymphocytes in primary liver carcinoma. The study co-extracted DNA and RNA from 20-30 mg of unsorted bulk tissue. The authors made TCR beta cDNA from around 500 ng total RNA with a constant-region primer. Slightly modified ARM-PCR served as the procedure for the TCR beta libraries. These libraries came from three rounds of nested multiplex PCR. TRBV1-TRBV30 forward primers and a C-beta reverse primer were used in the first two PCR rounds, which each ran for about 9 cycles. MiXCR, applied by TCRdb to the multiplex PCR reads, yields one record per CDR3 protein. Of 95,000 to 150,000 distinct CDR3 sequences in the sample, under 65% were seen once. Germline V CDR1 and CDR2: KGHDR, SFDVKD. V lost 6 bases, J lost 2 bases, and 7 bases stayed unmatched. CDR3 length equals 15 residues.

Source material: liver tumor tissue from sampling region 3. The subset is: tumor region T3, left-lateral pole. This chain connects TRBV24-1 to TRBJ2-3; 7 bases map to TRBD1. This receptor was identified in a woman in her sixties or seventies with primary liver carcinoma and hepatitis B virus infection. This CDR3 is CATSTLEGATDTQYF. CDR3 nucleotide sequence: TGTGCCACCAGTACCTTAGAGGGGGCCACAGATACGCAGTATTTT.